Following are 9 T cell receptor beta chains from one sample sequenced in a study of T cell repertoires in cytomegalovirus infection. Their target antigens are unknown. MiXCR, run by TCRdb on the reads, gives a single entry per CDR3 protein. The table records about 920,000 distinct CDR3 sequences, roughly 30% of them present only once. Here the sequenced sample was cultured CD8+ T cells from PBMCs, taken from culture after CMV antigen stimulation. These receptors were collected from a human donor in good health (CMV status not recorded). Some clones in this sample may be carry-over from other donors' samples.

The rearrangement uses TRBV2 and TRBJ1-3, with D possibly matching TRBD1 (6 bases). The CDR3 has 15 residues. Germline CDR1 is SNHLY and CDR2 is FYNNEI. Trimming cost V 6 bases and J 0 bases, with 12 bases left between them. In DNA, the CDR3 is TGTGCCAGCAGCGGGGACACCTCCTCTGGAAACACCATATATTTT. Translated: CASSGDTSSGNTIYF. The whole variable domain, remainder taken from reference TRBV2 and TRBJ1-3, is EPEVTQTPSHQVTQMGQEVILRCVPISNHLYFYWYRQILGQKVEFLVSFYNNEISEKSEIFDDQFSVERPDGSNFTLKIRSTKLEDSAMYFCASSGDTSSGNTIYFGEGSWLTVV.

The J gene is TRBJ2-7, the V gene TRBV20-1; no firm D call. The V end lost 1 base, the J end lost 7 bases, and 17 bases lay between the germline ends. The CDR3 totals 14 residues. CDR1 DFQATT and CDR2 SNEGSKA come from the germline V gene (reference sequence). The CDR3 here is CSARGVRSLREQYF. The CDR3 DNA follows: TGCAGTGCTAGAGGAGTACGTTCTCTACGTGAGCAGTACTTC.

V usage is TRBV7-9 and J usage is TRBJ2-1; D is perhaps TRBD2 (5 bases). CDR1 is SEHNR, CDR2 FQNEAQ, per germline (reference sequence). V shed 2 bases and J shed 10 bases, with 12 bases lying between them. There are 13 residues in the CDR3. The CDR3 sequence is CASSLPTGVEQFF. The CDR3 DNA is TGTGCCAGCAGCTTACCTACCGGGGTAGAGCAGTTCTTC.

The chain carries TRBV27 and TRBJ2-1; D unresolved. Germline CDR1 MNHEY, CDR2 SMNVEV (reference sequence). The CDR3 covers 13 residues. The V gene lost 5 bases and the J gene lost 7 bases, with 12 bases spanning the gap. The CDR3 region is CASSPFPGNEQFF. The CDR3 DNA follows: TGTGCCAGCAGTCCCTTCCCTGGAAATGAGCAGTTCTTC.

The J gene is TRBJ1-3, the V gene TRBV27, with D uncertain. The CDR3 loop spans 12 amino acids. Trimming left V 7 bases short and J 3 bases short, with 7 bases between. Germline V gene lookup returns CDR1 MNHEY and CDR2 SMNVEV (reference sequence). The CDR3 sequence: CASKSDGNTIYF. The CDR3 bases are TGTGCCAGCAAAAGTGATGGAAACACCATATATTTT.

This clonotype occurred a few times. J is TRBJ2-3 and V is TRBV6-5, with D perhaps matching TRBD1 or TRBD2 (6 bases each). The germline V gene encodes CDR1 MNHEY and CDR2 SVGAGI. Between the trimmed V and J ends, which lost 2 bases and 6 bases, there was a span of 18 bases. This CDR3 comprises 16 residues. CDR3 nucleotides: TGTGCCAGCAGTTACCTCGGGGGCCCGGGTGTGGATACGCAGTATTTT. Encoded protein: CASSYLGGPGVDTQYF.

V gene TRBV28 combines with J gene TRBJ1-2, with D perhaps TRBD1 (5 bases). CDR1 is MDHEN and CDR2 is SYDVKM in the germline V gene. Trimming took off 1 base at V and 4 bases at J, with 13 bases between the two ends. CDR3 length equals 15 residues. The CDR3 protein is CASSLSPRQLYGYTF. The CDR3 DNA reads as TGTGCCAGCAGTTTATCCCCTAGACAGCTCTATGGCTACACCTTC.

The chain has TRBV3-1 and TRBJ2-7, with a weak D call TRBD2 (7 bases). V shed 8 bases and J shed 5 bases, with 19 bases lying between them. The CDR3 consists of 14 residues. Germline lookup yields CDR1 LGHDT and CDR2 YNNKEL (reference sequence). Written as DNA, the CDR3 is TGTGCCAGCCGAGGGGGGGGGGCCCCCCACGAGCAGTACTTC. Amino acids: CASRGGGAPHEQYF.

This clonotype was detected once. The V gene is TRBV27, the J gene TRBJ2-4; D call uncertain. Germline CDR1 is MNHEY and CDR2 is SMNVEV (reference sequence). Trimming stripped 2 bases from V and 3 bases from J, with 11 bases between. The CDR3 is 15 residues long. The CDR3 region has the DNA TGTGCCAGCAGTTTAGAAGGCGGCTTCAAAAACATTCAGTACTTC. Amino acid sequence: CASSLEGGFKNIQYF.